Each of the 19 T cell receptor beta chains below was sequenced from the same sample in a study of blood T cells in healthy people across ages. Combining a sample-barcoded 5' primer with a J-beta primer mix, a second PCR ran for 7 to 11 cycles. Each CDR3 protein gets one entry after TCRdb re-called the 5' RACE reads with MiXCR. This sample has 720,000 or so distinct CDR3 sequences, with roughly 41% found just once. Sequenced material: blood. These receptors all stem from a man older than 75 in good health.

This clonotype was detected once. A much larger clone lies one base from this, so it may be a read error. The chain joins TRBV29-1 to TRBJ1-1; 8 bases map to TRBD1. CDR3 size: 12 residues. From germline, CDR1 is SQVTM and CDR2 ANQGSEA. CDR3: CNVGTGNTEAFF. The CDR3 nucleotides read TGCAACGTTGGGACAGGGAACACTGAAGCTTTCTTT.

The chain recombines TRBV7-2 with TRBJ2-2; D may correspond to TRBD1 or TRBD2 (6 bases each). Between the trimmed V and J ends, which lost 1 base and 3 bases, there was a span of 9 bases. CDR3 length: 15 amino acids. Germline assignment: CDR1 SGHTA and CDR2 FQGNSA. CDR3 protein: CASSLGGGYTGELFF. The CDR3 DNA sequence: TGTGCCAGCAGCTTAGGAGGGGGGTACACCGGGGAGCTGTTTTTT.

The rearrangement uses TRBV24-1 and TRBJ2-3; 7 bases are a match to TRBD2. The germline V gene has CDR1 KGHDR and CDR2 SFDVKD. The CDR3 is made up of 16 amino acids. Trimming removed 3 bases from V and 1 base from J; junction bases left unmatched: 6. The chain's CDR3 is CATSDPRLAGTDTQYF. CDR3 bases: TGTGCCACCAGTGATCCTAGGCTAGCGGGCACAGATACGCAGTATTTT.

The V gene is TRBV6-5, the J gene TRBJ2-7; D is perhaps TRBD1 (6 bases). Germline V gene sequence: CDR1 MNHEY, CDR2 SVGAGI. The CDR3 is made up of 14 amino acids. Trimming removed 7 bases from V and 2 bases from J, with 15 bases in between. DNA of the CDR3: TGTGCCAGCACCCAAACGGACAGAGCCTACGAGCAGTACTTC. Protein sequence: CASTQTDRAYEQYF.

A single count supports this clonotype. This chain connects TRBV5-1 to TRBJ2-1; possibly TRBD2 for D (6 bases). The DNA end is more similar to TRBJ2-7, so the J call may be wrong. Germline V CDR1 and CDR2: SGHRS, YFSETQ. CDR3 length equals 15 residues. The CDR3 region is CASVLEGEAYNEQYF. CDR3 nucleotide sequence: TGCGCCAGCGTATTGGAGGGAGAAGCCTACAATGAGCAGTACTTC.

This chain links TRBV4-3 with TRBJ2-2; D unresolved. V was trimmed by 0 bases and J by 0 bases, leaving 8 bases between them. The germline gives CDR1 LGHNA, CDR2 YSLEER. CDR3 length: 16 residues. The DNA of the CDR3 is TGCGCCAGCAGCCAAGAAAACACCCCGAACACCGGGGAGCTGTTTTTT. This translates into CASSQENTPNTGELFF.

The V and J genes are TRBV7-2 and TRBJ1-5; TRBD1 aligns across 7 bases. The ends lost 5 bases at V and 9 bases at J; junction bases unmatched: 13. This CDR3 has 15 residues. Per the germline V gene, CDR1 is SGHTA and CDR2 is FQGNSA. This CDR3 is CASSRNPEQGMPQHF. CDR3 DNA sequence: TGTGCCAGCAGCCGAAATCCGGAACAGGGGATGCCCCAGCATTTT. The variable domain in full, with the rest retrieved from reference TRBV7-2 and TRBJ1-5, is GAGVSQSPSNKVTEKGKDVELRCDPISGHTALYWYRQSLGQGLEFLIYFQGNSAPDKSGLPSDRFSAERTGGSVSTLTIQRTQQEDSAVYLCASSRNPEQGMPQHFGDGTRLSIL.

The V gene is TRBV14, the J gene TRBJ2-1, with 10 bases lining up with TRBD2. Trimming at V came to 4 bases and at J to 4 bases, leaving 7 bases not matched to a gene. Germline V gives CDR1 SGHDN, CDR2 FVKESK. This CDR3 has 16 amino acids. CDR3 region: CASSPWTSGLYNEQFF. CDR3 DNA: TGTGCCAGCAGCCCGTGGACTAGCGGACTATACAATGAGCAGTTCTTC.

The V call is TRBV9, the J call TRBJ2-4; 7 bases are a match to TRBD2. The DNA end favors TRBJ2-5, so the J call may be wrong. The CDR3 is 16 residues long. Germline V lookup: CDR1 SGDLS, CDR2 YYNGEE. CDR3 nucleotide sequence: TGTGCCAGCAGCGTAGCGGGAGGACGGGTAGGGGAGACCCAGTACTTC. Protein product: CASSVAGGRVGETQYF.

This clonotype was counted a few times. V and J are TRBV4-3 and TRBJ2-7, with 8 bases matching TRBD1. The germline gives CDR1 LGHNA, CDR2 YSLEER. The V segment lost 0 bases and the J segment 2 bases; nucleotides outside the gene matches: 9. The CDR3 sequence is 17 residues long. CDR3 sequence reads: CASSQDQGAELTYEQYF. In DNA form, the CDR3 reads TGCGCCAGCAGCCAAGACCAGGGGGCAGAACTGACCTACGAGCAGTACTTC.

The DNA for the CDR3 is TGTGCTAGTGGTTTTGCCGGCACAGATACGCAGTATTTT. It is translated as CASGFAGTDTQYF. The rearrangement joins TRBV12-5 to TRBJ2-3; D is uncertain. Germline V gives CDR1 LGHNT, CDR2 FRNRAP. V was pared by 3 bases and J by 1 base, with 5 bases between. The CDR3 runs 13 residues. Full variable domain (outside the CDR3, taken from reference TRBV12-5 and TRBJ2-3): DARVTQTPRHKVTEMGQEVTMRCQPILGHNTVFWYRQTMMQGLELLAYFRNRAPLDDSGMPKDRFSAEMPDATLATLKIQPSEPRDSAVYFCASGFAGTDTQYFGPGTRLTVL.

This sequence joins TRBV11-1 and TRBJ2-3; 12 bases map to TRBD2. The CDR3 extends over 19 amino acids. V was pared by 4 bases and J by 2 bases, with 13 bases of the junction left unmatched. From germline, CDR1 is SGHAT and CDR2 FQDESV (reference sequence). The CDR3: CASSSRTGTSGSFTDTQYF. CDR3 in DNA: TGTGCCAGCAGCTCGCGTACCGGGACTAGCGGGTCTTTCACAGATACGCAGTATTTT.

The chain links TRBV28 to TRBJ2-7; 8 bases are a match to TRBD1. Losses at the gene ends were 5 bases for V and 2 bases for J; bases not matched to a gene: 8. CDR3 length: 15 residues. The V gene's germline CDR1 is MDHEN and CDR2 SYDVKM. CDR3 nucleotides: TGTGCCAGCAGTCTTGGCACCAGGGGGCCCTACGAGCAGTACTTC. This translates into CASSLGTRGPYEQYF.

This clonotype was seen a handful of times. This chain connects TRBV20-1 to TRBJ2-5, with TRBD2 matching over 13 bases. Losses at the gene ends were 4 bases for V and 11 bases for J; bases not matched to a gene: 19. The germline V gene has CDR1 DFQATT and CDR2 SNEGSKA (reference sequence). This CDR3 has 17 amino acids. The chain's CDR3 is CSATGTSGAEGYNEQYF. The CDR3 DNA reads TGCAGTGCTACCGGGACTAGCGGGGCGGAAGGGTACAATGAGCAGTACTTC.

The chain has TRBV7-2 and TRBJ2-3; the match to TRBD2 covers 12 bases. Germline lookup yields CDR1 SGHTA and CDR2 FQGNSA. The V segment lost 5 bases and the J segment 4 bases; nucleotides outside the gene matches: 4. The CDR3 spans 15 residues. CDR3: CASSEPSGRADTQYF. The DNA for the CDR3 is TGTGCCAGCAGCGAACCTAGCGGGAGGGCAGATACGCAGTATTTT.

Many counts were recorded for this clonotype. The gene calls are TRBV28 and TRBJ1-2; D is unresolved. The CDR3 has 15 amino acids. The V end lost 2 bases, the J end lost 0 bases, and 10 bases lay between the germline ends. CDR1 and CDR2 (germline): MDHEN, SYDVKM. The CDR3 sequence: CASSLEGTSNYGYTF. CDR3 DNA sequence: TGTGCCAGCAGTTTAGAGGGCACATCTAACTATGGCTACACCTTC.

With respect to this clonotype: This may arise from a read error, as a much more abundant clone is one base away. The chain recombines TRBV29-1 with TRBJ2-5; 9 nucleotides align to TRBD2. The CDR3 is 12 amino acids. Germline values: CDR1 SQVTM, CDR2 ANQGSEA. The CDR3 reads CCGGVNQETQYF. In nucleotides, the CDR3 is TGCTGCGGGGGGGTGAACCAAGAGACCCAGTACTTC.

The chain links TRBV25-1 to TRBJ2-7; D may correspond to TRBD1 or TRBD2 (5 bases each). The closer fit of TRBJ2-5 to the DNA end suggests the J call may be wrong. This CDR3 comprises 17 residues. Per the germline V gene, CDR1 is MGHDK and CDR2 is SYGVNS. The CDR3 region has the DNA TGTGCCAGCAGTGATACCTCTGGGTCGAGGGGCGGGGAGACCCAGTACTTC. Translation: CASSDTSGSRGGETQYF.

The chain is built from TRBV6-5 and TRBJ1-1; D perhaps matches TRBD1 (6 bases). V lost 5 bases, J lost 6 bases, and 16 bases lay in between. The CDR3 loop spans 14 amino acids. Germline V gene lookup returns CDR1 MNHEY and CDR2 SVGAGI. DNA for the CDR3: TGTGCCAGCAGTGACGCAGGGAGGGGGGCTGAAGCTTTCTTT. Its translation is CASSDAGRGAEAFF.